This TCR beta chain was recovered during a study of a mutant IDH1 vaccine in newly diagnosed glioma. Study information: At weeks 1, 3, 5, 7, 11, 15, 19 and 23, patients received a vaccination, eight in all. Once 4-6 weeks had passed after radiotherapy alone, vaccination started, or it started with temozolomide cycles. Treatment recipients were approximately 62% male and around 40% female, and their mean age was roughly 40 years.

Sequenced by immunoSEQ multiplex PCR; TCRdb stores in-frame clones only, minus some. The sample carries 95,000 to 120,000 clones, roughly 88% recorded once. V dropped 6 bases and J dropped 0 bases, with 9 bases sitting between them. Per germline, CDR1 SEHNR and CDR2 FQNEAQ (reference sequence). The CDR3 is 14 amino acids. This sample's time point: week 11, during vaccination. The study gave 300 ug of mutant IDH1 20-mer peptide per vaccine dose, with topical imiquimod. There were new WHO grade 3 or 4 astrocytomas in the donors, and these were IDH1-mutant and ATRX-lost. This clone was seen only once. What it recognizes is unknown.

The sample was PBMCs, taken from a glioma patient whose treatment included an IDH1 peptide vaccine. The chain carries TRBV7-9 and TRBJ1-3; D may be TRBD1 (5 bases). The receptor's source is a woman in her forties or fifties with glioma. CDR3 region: CASSRQLSGNTIYF. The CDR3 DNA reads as TGTGCCAGCAGTCGACAGCTCTCTGGAAACACCATATATTTT.